What follows describes a single T cell receptor beta chain. Its antigen is currently unknown. Sequenced by immunoSEQ multiplex PCR; TCRdb stores in-frame clones only, minus some. The sample has about 100,000 clones; roughly 90% are singletons. This sample is part of a study of PD-1 blockade in classical Hodgkin lymphoma. The germline gives CDR1 SEHNR, CDR2 FQNEAQ (reference sequence). The germline V and J ends were trimmed by 1 base and 4 bases, with 4 bases remaining between them. This CDR3 has 12 amino acids. Regarding the study as a whole: Compared with healthy donors, newly diagnosed patients reportedly showed lower baseline TCR diversity. Exclusion was applied to patients who started nivolumab under 1 year after ASCT. Lower baseline TCR diversity marked trial partial responders and progressors.

Following autologous stem cell transplantation, relapse occurred in every patient, and exposure to brentuximab vedotin varied. Complete response, partial response or progressive disease made up the best responses. V gene TRBV7-9 combines with J gene TRBJ2-5; no reliable D call. The specimen was peripheral blood mononuclear cells (PBMCs), collected before the second cycle of nivolumab. This TCR was sampled from a human donor with classical Hodgkin lymphoma. The CDR3, as DNA: TGTGCCAGCAGCTTAGTAGTAGAGACCCAGTACTTC. Its protein product is CASSLVVETQYF.